This is a list of T cell receptor beta chains from one sample in a study of T cells in Graves' hyperthyroidism and ophthalmopathy. TCRdb reprocessed the multiplex PCR reads with MiXCR, giving one entry per CDR3 protein. This repertoire shows around 340,000 distinct CDR3 sequences, roughly a fifth found once; its top ten account for around half. The sequenced sample consisted of blood. The receptors were sampled from a woman in her 50s with Graves' hyperthyroidism. The CDR3 runs from the conserved cysteine through the conserved F or W. D genes are given only for firm matches. Clone size, where shown, is once, few, many, or a class for clones that have expanded.

j_call d_call v_call clone_size cdr3_aa cdr3_nt
TRBJ2-7 NA TRBV11-2 many CASSPLGSSEQYF TGTGCCAGCAGCCCCCTGGGTTCAAGCGAGCAGTACTTC
TRBJ2-4 NA TRBV12-3/TRBV12-4 NA CASSPNRGGAKNIQYF TGTGCCAGCAGTCCAAACAGGGGGGGAGCCAAAAACATTCAGTACTTC
TRBJ2-3 TRBD2 TRBV11-3 many CASSAGDMTDTQYF TGTGCCAGCTCAGCGGGAGATATGACAGATACGCAGTATTTT
TRBJ2-3 TRBD1 TRBV6-1 NA CASSEASGTGGLDTQYF TGTGCCAGCAGTGAAGCTTCCGGGACAGGGGGATTGGATACGCAGTATTTT
TRBJ2-2 TRBD2 TRBV7-2 NA CASSSGAGGRTGELFF TGTGCCAGCAGCTCGGGGGCGGGGGGGCGTACCGGGGAGCTGTTTTTT
TRBJ1-2 NA TRBV20-1 many CSALDIQIGNSYTF TGCAGCGCTCTCGACATCCAAATCGGGAATAGCTACACCTTC
TRBJ2-5 TRBD2 TRBV20-1 NA CSARELLAGDSETQYF TGCAGTGCTAGAGAATTACTAGCGGGAGATTCCGAGACCCAGTACTTC
TRBJ2-5 TRBD2 TRBV20-1 many CSAREFRGGPETQYF TGCAGTGCTAGAGAGTTTCGGGGAGGGCCCGAGACCCAGTACTTC
TRBJ1-1 TRBD1 TRBV3-1 many CASSPGQGHTEAFF TGTGCCAGCAGCCCGGGACAGGGACACACTGAAGCTTTCTTT
TRBJ2-1 NA TRBV15 NA CATSRGQDILGYNEQFF TGTGCCACCAGCAGAGGACAGGACATTCTAGGCTACAATGAGCAGTTCTTC
TRBJ1-5 NA TRBV5-6 many CASSLSQGNQPQHF TGTGCCAGCAGCTTGTCGCAGGGCAATCAGCCCCAGCATTTT
TRBJ2-1 NA TRBV12-3/TRBV12-4 many CASSLSQFDEQFF TGTGCCAGCAGTTTATCCCAGTTCGATGAGCAGTTCTTC
TRBJ1-1 NA TRBV28 NA CASTLRGETLGGLAFF TGTGCCAGCACTTTACGGGGCGAAACCCTTGGGGGGTTAGCTTTCTTT
TRBJ1-5 NA TRBV6-2/TRBV6-3 NA CASSYPYRAGNQPQHF TGTGCCAGCAGTTACCCCTACAGGGCAGGCAATCAGCCCCAGCATTTT
TRBJ2-3 NA TRBV28 NA CASRLDSSGADTQYF TGTGCCAGCAGGCTTGACAGTTCAGGGGCAGATACGCAGTATTTT
TRBJ2-2 NA TRBV18 many CASSPPTRQTTGELFF TGTGCCAGCTCACCGCCGACTAGACAGACCACCGGGGAGCTGTTTTTT
TRBJ2-7 TRBD1 TRBV6-1 many CASSYGPGTGTYEQYF TGTGCCAGCAGTTACGGCCCCGGGACAGGAACCTACGAGCAGTACTTC
TRBJ1-2 TRBD1 TRBV2 NA CASSVKGQGGYGYTF TGTGCCAGCAGCGTAAAGGGACAGGGAGGCTATGGCTACACCTTC
TRBJ2-7 NA TRBV7-9 many CASSADYSYEQYF TGTGCCAGCAGCGCGGACTACTCCTACGAGCAGTACTTC
TRBJ2-7 NA TRBV9 many CASSVASSSYEQYF TGTGCCAGCAGCGTAGCTTCGAGCTCCTACGAGCAGTACTTC
TRBJ2-7 NA TRBV5-5 few CASSHPTGGEYEQYF TGTGCCAGCAGCCACCCGACCGGGGGAGAATACGAGCAGTACTTC
TRBJ1-1 NA TRBV28 many CASSFGGGLAEAFF TGTGCCAGCAGTTTTGGTGGGGGGCTGGCTGAAGCTTTCTTT
TRBJ1-3 NA TRBV7-8 many CASSFSGAGNTIYF TGTGCCAGCAGCTTCTCTGGGGCCGGAAACACCATATATTTT
TRBJ1-5 TRBD1 TRBV6-1 NA CASSGTGVGQPQHF TGTGCCAGCAGTGGTACAGGGGTGGGGCAGCCCCAGCATTTT
TRBJ2-1 NA TRBV29-1 NA CSVGAGGSYNEQFF TGCAGCGTTGGGGCAGGGGGGTCCTACAATGAGCAGTTCTTC
TRBJ2-7 NA TRBV25-1 NA CASTQRHEQYF TGTGCCAGCACACAGAGACACGAGCAGTACTTC
TRBJ1-2 NA TRBV14 few CASSQVGIGYTF TGTGCCAGCAGCCAAGTCGGGATTGGCTACACCTTC
TRBJ2-3 NA TRBV29-1 NA CSVGVGPGVPDTQYF TGCAGCGTTGGGGTAGGACCAGGGGTCCCAGATACGCAGTATTTT
TRBJ1-4 TRBD1 TRBV12-3/TRBV12-4 many CASSRDRGSEKLFF TGTGCCAGCAGTCGGGACAGGGGCAGTGAAAAACTGTTTTTT
TRBJ2-5 TRBD2 TRBV28 NA CASSPRTSRETQYF TGTGCCAGCAGTCCCAGGACTAGCAGAGAGACCCAGTACTTC
TRBJ1-6 TRBD1 TRBV19 many CASLGVYRGSNSPLHF TGTGCCAGCCTCGGAGTCTACAGGGGGTCTAATTCACCCCTCCACTTT
TRBJ1-1 NA TRBV2 many CASTRTANTEAFF TGTGCCAGCACGAGGACCGCGAACACTGAAGCTTTCTTT
TRBJ2-3 NA TRBV28 many CASSWPRRTGTDTQYF TGTGCCAGCAGTTGGCCGAGGAGGACGGGCACAGATACGCAGTATTTT